The clone carrying this T cell receptor (beta chain) was counted between two and nine times. Antigen: not known. Making use of molecular barcodes, quantitative 5'-RACE generated TCR beta libraries. Via MiXCR, TCRdb re-called the 5' RACE reads, giving one row per CDR3 protein. The sample gives around 250,000 distinct CDR3 sequences, approximately 12% of which show up once; 5.5% to 8% is in the top ten. These data belong to a study of CD8 T cells in ankylosing spondylitis. Findings and limits, study-wide: Ankylosing spondylitis blood seemed to carry a telltale TCR beta motif made of eight or nine highly homologous variants. Reactive arthritis synovial fluid and blood previously showed some of these motif variants. Reports say disease-linked clones showed up significantly more in matched ankylosing spondylitis synovial fluid.

There are 14 residues in the CDR3. Germline CDR1 and CDR2: SEHNR and FQNEAQ (reference sequence). Trimming took off 5 bases at V and 0 bases at J, with 10 bases between the two ends. The V and J genes are TRBV7-9 and TRBJ1-2; D is ambiguous. This clonotype was obtained from a male donor with ankylosing spondylitis or in good health (not recorded which). The sample was blood, either unsorted or a sorted T cell fraction (not recorded which). The CDR3 sequence: CASSQMLANYGYTF. CDR3 nucleotides: TGTGCCAGCAGCCAGATGCTTGCTAACTATGGCTACACCTTC.